Listed below are T cell receptor beta chains from one sample, sequenced in a study of T cell responses to AZD1222 COVID-19 vaccine. Repertoires were generated with immunoSEQ multiplex PCR, while TCRdb's copy carries only in-frame clones and drops some. The sample shows around 100,000 clones, approximately 84% of them seen only once. Material: peripheral blood, obtained on day 0 of AZD1222 vaccination. The receptors originated from an adult in good health. The CDR3 runs from the conserved cysteine through the conserved F or W. A D gene is named only where the DNA matches it firmly. Size values are once, few and many counts, or a class for expanded clones, and some rows have none.

size	V	J	D	CDR3	DNA
NA	TRBV3-1/TRBV3-2	TRBJ2-7	NA	CASSLGGSSYEQYF	TGTGCCAGCAGCCTCGGTGGGAGCTCCTACGAGCAGTACTTC
NA	TRBV20-1	TRBJ2-3	NA	CSARKVPQYF	TGCAGTGCTAGAAAAGTTCCGCAGTATTTT
NA	TRBV25-1	TRBJ2-1	TRBD1	CATLSRTGVGEQFF	TGTGCCACCCTTTCCAGGACAGGGGTAGGTGAGCAGTTCTTC
NA	TRBV10-2	TRBJ1-1	NA	CASSGARGTEAFF	TGCGCCAGCAGCGGAGCTAGGGGCACTGAAGCTTTCTTT
NA	TRBV15	TRBJ1-1	NA	CATSRDPWQANTEAFF	TGTGCCACCAGCAGAGATCCATGGCAGGCGAACACTGAAGCTTTCTTT
NA	TRBV14	TRBJ2-5	NA	CASSHLEPGEETQYF	TGTGCCAGCAGCCACCTCGAACCGGGTGAAGAGACCCAGTACTTC
NA	TRBV18	TRBJ1-3	NA	CASSPGNGNTIYF	TGTGCCAGCTCACCAGGGAACGGAAACACCATATATTTT
NA	TRBV7-9	TRBJ2-1	TRBD2	CASSLAGQASGIYNEQFF	TGTGCCAGCAGCTTAGCGGGTCAGGCTAGCGGGATATACAATGAGCAGTTCTTC
NA	TRBV28	TRBJ1-5	TRBD1	CASSFGTGGNQPQHF	TGTGCCAGCAGTTTCGGGACAGGGGGCAATCAGCCCCAGCATTTT
few	TRBV28	TRBJ1-5	NA	CASSGVYQPQHF	TGTGCCAGCAGTGGCGTGTATCAGCCCCAGCATTTT
NA	TRBV5-4	TRBJ2-2	NA	CASSQVARGPGELFF	TGTGCCAGCAGCCAGGTCGCTAGGGGCCCCGGGGAGCTGTTTTTT
NA	TRBV5-4	TRBJ1-6	NA	CASSSRENNSPLHF	TGTGCCAGCAGTTCGCGGGAAAATAATTCACCCCTCCACTTT
NA	TRBV9	TRBJ1-1	TRBD1	CASSVQGDHGGEAFF	TGTGCCAGCAGCGTACAGGGGGATCACGGCGGTGAAGCTTTCTTT
NA	TRBV2	TRBJ1-5	NA	CASSARGGNQPQHF	TGTGCCAGCAGTGCTCGGGGCGGCAATCAGCCCCAGCATTTT
NA	TRBV4-3	TRBJ2-1	NA	CASSLDRISYNEQFF	TGCGCCAGCAGCCTCGACAGGATCTCCTACAATGAGCAGTTCTTC
NA	TRBV7-9	TRBJ1-2	NA	CASSLAEAVYGYTF	TGTGCCAGCAGCTTAGCGGAGGCTGTCTATGGCTACACCTTC